This is a list of T cell receptor beta chains from one sample in a study of cytomegalovirus exposure and HLA in healthy donors. The repertoire was sequenced with immunoSEQ multiplex PCR; TCRdb's copy has only in-frame clones and lacks some. In the table there are around 150,000 clones, less than 90% of which are singletons. What was sequenced was PBMCs. The receptors shown here come from a man younger than 45 in good health and CMV-seropositive. Both conserved end residues are part of each CDR3. A D gene is named only where the DNA matches it firmly. The size field is filled for only some rows; it gives once, few, many or a size class.

TRBD2,15,-,TRBV7-3,TRBJ2-1,CASSFGLAVYNEQFF,TGTGCCAGCAGCTTTGGACTAGCGGTGTACAATGAGCAGTTCTTC
-,13,-,TRBV7-9,TRBJ1-2,CASRITGGYGYTF,TGTGCCAGCAGAATTACGGGGGGCTATGGCTACACCTTC
TRBD2,16,-,TRBV15,TRBJ2-7,CATSPGRAEASYEQYF,TGTGCCACCAGCCCAGGGAGGGCAGAAGCCTCCTACGAGCAGTACTTC
TRBD1,14,-,TRBV7-9,TRBJ1-4,CASSSRDRNEKLFF,TGTGCCAGCAGCTCCCGGGACAGGAATGAAAAACTGTTTTTT
TRBD1,16,-,TRBV11-2,TRBJ1-4,CASSSRQGRLGEKLFF,TGTGCCAGCAGCTCGCGACAGGGTCGATTGGGTGAAAAACTGTTTTTT
-,13,few,TRBV28,TRBJ2-7,CASSLAGVDEQYF,TGTGCCAGCAGTTTAGCCGGGGTCGACGAGCAGTACTTC
TRBD1,16,-,TRBV30,TRBJ1-4,CAWSTILQGVNEKLFF,TGTGCCTGGAGTACAATCCTGCAGGGGGTTAATGAAAAACTGTTTTTT
-,12,-,TRBV21-1,TRBJ1-6,CASSNRELSLHF,TGTGCCAGCAGCAATAGGGAGCTCTCTCTCCACTTT
-,16,-,TRBV4-1,TRBJ1-4,CASSEGATGDNEKLFF,TGCGCCAGCAGCGAAGGAGCGACGGGTGATAATGAAAAACTGTTTTTT
TRBD1,18,few,TRBV7-9,TRBJ1-1,CASSLQSLAGGRDTEAFF,TGTGCCAGCAGCTTACAGTCGTTGGCAGGGGGCAGGGACACTGAAGCTTTCTTT
-,13,-,TRBV5-1,TRBJ2-7,CASSPQGTYEQYF,TGCGCCAGCAGCCCACAGGGTACCTACGAGCAGTACTTC
-,15,-,TRBV5-5,TRBJ1-1,CASSPRTVMNTEAFF,TGTGCCAGCAGCCCCCGGACAGTTATGAACACTGAAGCTTTCTTT
-,15,-,TRBV7-2,TRBJ2-5,CASSSYRAVQETQYF,TGTGCCAGCAGCTCTTACAGGGCCGTCCAAGAGACCCAGTACTTC
-,11,-,TRBV7-9,TRBJ2-1,CASSIIGEQFF,TGTGCCAGCAGCATTATCGGGGAGCAGTTCTTC
-,16,-,TRBV11-2,TRBJ2-4,CASSNTGIRSLNIQYF,TGTGCCAGCAGCAATACAGGGATTCGGTCCCTCAACATTCAGTACTTC
TRBD2,17,-,TRBV29-1,TRBJ2-5,CSVGGPGTSGSQETQYF,TGCAGCGTTGGAGGTCCCGGGACTAGCGGATCTCAAGAGACCCAGTACTTC
TRBD1,16,-,TRBV11-2,TRBJ1-3,CASSLRAGGFGNTIYF,TGTGCCAGCAGCTTACGGGCAGGGGGATTTGGAAACACCATATATTTT
TRBD1,13,-,TRBV5-1,TRBJ2-7,CASSIGQGSEQYF,TGCGCCAGCAGCATCGGACAGGGGAGCGAGCAGTACTTC
-,13,once,TRBV19,TRBJ2-7,CASRKGISYEQYF,TGTGCCTCCAGGAAGGGGATTTCCTACGAGCAGTACTTC
TRBD1,15,-,TRBV6-5,TRBJ1-5,CASSYSTGGGQPQHF,TGTGCCAGCAGTTACTCGACAGGGGGGGGCCAGCCCCAGCATTTT
-,13,once,TRBV5-1,TRBJ2-3,CASSLTERDTQYF,TGCGCCAGCAGCTTGACAGAGAGAGATACGCAGTATTTT
TRBD1,13,-,TRBV2,TRBJ2-7,CASRTGGEYEQYF,TGTGCCAGCAGGACAGGGGGCGAGTACGAGCAGTACTTC
-,15,-,TRBV27,TRBJ1-6,CASGSGIPYNSPLHF,TGTGCCAGCGGTTCAGGGATTCCCTATAATTCACCCCTCCACTTT
TRBD1,14,few,TRBV28,TRBJ2-7,CASSRDRVSYEQYF,TGTGCCAGCAGTAGGGACAGGGTTTCCTACGAGCAGTACTTC